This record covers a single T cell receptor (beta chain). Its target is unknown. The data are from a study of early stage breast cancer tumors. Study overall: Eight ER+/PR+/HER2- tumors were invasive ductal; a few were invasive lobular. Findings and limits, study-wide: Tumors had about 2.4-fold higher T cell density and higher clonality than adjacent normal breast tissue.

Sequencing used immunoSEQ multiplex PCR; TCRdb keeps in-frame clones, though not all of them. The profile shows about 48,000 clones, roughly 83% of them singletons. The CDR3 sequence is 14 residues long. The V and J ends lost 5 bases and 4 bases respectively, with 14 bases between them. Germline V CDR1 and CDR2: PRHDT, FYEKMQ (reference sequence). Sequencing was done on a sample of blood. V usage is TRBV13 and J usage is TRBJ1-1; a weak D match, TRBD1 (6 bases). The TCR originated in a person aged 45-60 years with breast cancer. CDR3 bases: TGTGCCAGCAGCCAAGGGGGTTGGGGCACTGAAGCTTTCTTT. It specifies CASSQGGWGTEAFF.